Described below is a single TCR beta chain sequence and its context. These data belong to a study of blood T cell repertoires in COVID-19. As for the study in general: Italy, Spain and the United States were the sources of the convalescent and acute COVID-19 samples. In each case, the material was cDNA or gDNA derived from T cells, B-cell-depleted T cells, or PBMCs.

Original handling: Scientists estimated how many nucleated cells there were by amplifying reference gene primers. Libraries were prepared by immunoSEQ multiplex PCR; TCRdb keeps only in-frame clonotypes and omits some of them. V, J and clone size reflect that table, while D and trimming were determined from the DNA. The sample comprises some 160,000 clones, approximately 84% of which are singletons, and approximately 10% rests with the top ten. This CDR3 has 13 residues. Per the germline V gene, CDR1 is MDHEN and CDR2 is SYDVKM. Between the trimmed V and J ends, which lost 7 bases and 7 bases, there was a span of 14 bases.

The sequence derives from a man in his 70s with active or convalescent COVID-19. The chain employs TRBV28 and TRBJ2-1; possible D gene TRBD2, 6 bases. Input material: peripheral blood. CDR3 sequence: CASTPMGRNEQFF. CDR3 nucleotides: TGTGCCAGCACCCCAATGGGGAGGAATGAGCAGTTCTTC.